The 14 T cell receptor beta chains given below trace back to one sample, sequenced in a study of cytomegalovirus exposure and HLA in healthy donors. PCR used 60 Vbeta primers and 13 Jbeta primers. Method: immunoSEQ multiplex PCR; TCRdb's copy keeps in-frame clones and lacks some. The sample carries roughly 240,000 clones, more than 75% recorded once. The sequenced sample consisted of PBMCs. These receptors came from a girl aged 2 to 9 in good health and CMV-seronegative.

Concerning this clone itself: Relative to the germline gene, one junction end is altered; a read error may explain this. The chain carries TRBV28 and TRBJ1-1, with no clear D. The CDR3 totals 11 residues. Germline V lookup: CDR1 MDHEN, CDR2 SYDVKM. CDR3 loop: CIAEGPTEAFF. The DNA for the CDR3 is TGCATCGCCGAGGGTCCCACTGAAGCTTTCTTT.

The V call is TRBV12-5, the J call TRBJ2-3; D perhaps matches TRBD2 (6 bases). This CDR3 has 15 residues. V lost 0 bases, J lost 4 bases, and 11 bases lay in between. The germline gives CDR1 LGHNT, CDR2 FRNRAP. The CDR3 spells CASGLVLGGPDTQYF. CDR3 bases: TGTGCTAGTGGTTTGGTACTCGGGGGTCCAGATACGCAGTATTTT.

This clone came up a few times. Other DNA sequences in this specimen translate into the identical CDR3. The V call is TRBV5-1, the J call TRBJ1-1, with a possible D match to TRBD1 (6 bases). V was pared by 2 bases and J by 1 base, with 6 bases between. The germline CDR1 and CDR2 sequences are SGHRS and YFSETQ. The CDR3 runs to 13 residues. This CDR3 is CASSLGGNTEAFF. CDR3 in DNA: TGCGCCAGCAGCTTAGGGGGGAACACTGAAGCTTTCTTT.

V gene TRBV5-4 combines with J gene TRBJ1-2, with TRBD1 matching 7 bases. CDR1 is SGHNT and CDR2 is YYREEE in the germline V gene (reference sequence). J gave up 8 bases and V 3 bases, and 7 bases lay outside the gene matches. This CDR3 has 13 amino acids. The CDR3 region has the DNA TGTGCCAGCAGCTCTCAGGGGGAGAGGGGCTACACCTTC. Protein product: CASSSQGERGYTF. The variable domain in full, with the rest retrieved from reference TRBV5-4 and TRBJ1-2, is ETGVTQSPTHLIKTRGQQVTLRCSSQSGHNTVSWYQQALGQGPQFIFQYYREEENGRGNFPPRFSGLQFPNYSSELNVNALELDDSALYLCASSSQGERGYTFGSGTRLTVV.

The gene calls are TRBV11-1 and TRBJ1-2, with TRBD1 matching over 7 bases. After removal of 2 bases from V and 4 bases from J, the junction contained 7 bases not matched to a gene. Germline V gene lookup returns CDR1 SGHAT and CDR2 FQDESV (reference sequence). There are 15 residues in the CDR3. CDR3 coding DNA: TGTGCCAGCAGCTTAAGACCTAGGACAGGCTATGGCTACACCTTC. As protein: CASSLRPRTGYGYTF.

This clone was counted once. The V call is TRBV6-5, the J call TRBJ2-7; D is ambiguous. Germline lookup yields CDR1 MNHEY and CDR2 SVGAGI. Deletions cut 6 bases from V and 3 bases from J, with 12 bases between. This CDR3 spans 13 amino acids. The CDR3 sequence: CASRPLGYYEQYF. CDR3 nucleotides: TGTGCCAGCAGACCTCTAGGATACTACGAGCAGTACTTC.

The J gene is TRBJ1-1, the V gene TRBV9; D unresolved. CDR1 and CDR2 from the germline V gene are SGDLS and YYNGEE. V dropped 0 bases and J dropped 5 bases, with 17 bases sitting between them. There are 16 residues in the CDR3. The DNA for the CDR3 is TGTGCCAGCAGCGTAGTTTTGATCGGGGTGAGGACTGAAGCTTTCTTT. Its protein product is CASSVVLIGVRTEAFF.

This rearrangement joins TRBV27 to TRBJ2-7; D possibly corresponds to TRBD2 (6 bases). The V gene lost 4 bases and the J gene lost 7 bases, with 23 bases spanning the gap. CDR1 is MNHEY, CDR2 SMNVEV, per germline (reference sequence). The CDR3 covers 16 residues. CDR3 amino acids: CASSSIPGGGSKEQYF. The CDR3 coding sequence is TGTGCCAGCAGTTCAATTCCCGGGGGTGGGAGTAAAGAGCAGTACTTC.

This chain uses TRBV2 with TRBJ1-2, with TRBD1 matching 9 bases. Losses at the gene ends were 4 bases for V and 7 bases for J; bases not matched to a gene: 7. The CDR3 totals 14 residues. Germline V lookup: CDR1 SNHLY, CDR2 FYNNEI. The DNA for the CDR3 is TGTGCCAGCAGTGGGGGGACAGGGCTTTTTGGCTACACCTTC. Protein: CASSGGTGLFGYTF.

V usage is TRBV28 and J usage is TRBJ1-2; unclear D gene. This CDR3 spans 11 amino acids. Trimming removed 4 bases from V and 4 bases from J, with 4 bases in between. The germline gives CDR1 MDHEN, CDR2 SYDVKM. The CDR3 loop reads CASSSSYGYTF. The CDR3 DNA sequence: TGTGCCAGCAGTTCCAGCTATGGCTACACCTTC.

V gene TRBV18 combines with J gene TRBJ2-3; perhaps TRBD2 as D (5 bases). CDR3 length: 14 amino acids. Germline CDR1 is KGHSH and CDR2 is LQKENI. The germline V and J ends were trimmed by 3 bases and 6 bases, with 13 bases remaining between them. CDR3 amino acids: CASSPFEGVDTQYF. The CDR3 nucleotides read TGTGCCAGCTCACCGTTTGAGGGTGTTGATACGCAGTATTTT.

V gene TRBV7-9 combines with J gene TRBJ2-2; TRBD2 is a possible D gene (6 bases). V was shortened by 6 bases and J by 0 bases, with 14 bases between the two germline ends. This CDR3 spans 16 amino acids. Germline V gene data show CDR1 as SEHNR and CDR2 as FQNEAQ (reference sequence). Here the CDR3 reads CASRLVGGSNTGELFF. In nucleotides, the CDR3 is TGTGCCAGCAGACTAGTGGGGGGTTCGAACACCGGGGAGCTGTTTTTT.

This clone was seen only a few times. The chain joins TRBV7-2 to TRBJ1-5; 7 nucleotides match TRBD1. Trimming at V came to 5 bases and at J to 3 bases, leaving 7 bases not matched to a gene. The germline gives CDR1 SGHTA, CDR2 FQGNSA. The CDR3 has 15 amino acids. The CDR3: CASSPLDRLNQPQHF. The CDR3 DNA sequence: TGTGCCAGCAGCCCGCTGGACAGGCTCAATCAGCCCCAGCATTTT.

V is TRBV19 and J is TRBJ1-2; no reliable D call. The germline V gene encodes CDR1 LNHDA and CDR2 SQIVND (reference sequence). The CDR3 loop spans 12 amino acids. Trimming took off 3 bases at V and 7 bases at J, with 9 bases between the two ends. The CDR3 reads CASSIFGGGYTF. The CDR3 DNA reads as TGTGCCAGTAGTATTTTCGGAGGTGGCTACACCTTC.